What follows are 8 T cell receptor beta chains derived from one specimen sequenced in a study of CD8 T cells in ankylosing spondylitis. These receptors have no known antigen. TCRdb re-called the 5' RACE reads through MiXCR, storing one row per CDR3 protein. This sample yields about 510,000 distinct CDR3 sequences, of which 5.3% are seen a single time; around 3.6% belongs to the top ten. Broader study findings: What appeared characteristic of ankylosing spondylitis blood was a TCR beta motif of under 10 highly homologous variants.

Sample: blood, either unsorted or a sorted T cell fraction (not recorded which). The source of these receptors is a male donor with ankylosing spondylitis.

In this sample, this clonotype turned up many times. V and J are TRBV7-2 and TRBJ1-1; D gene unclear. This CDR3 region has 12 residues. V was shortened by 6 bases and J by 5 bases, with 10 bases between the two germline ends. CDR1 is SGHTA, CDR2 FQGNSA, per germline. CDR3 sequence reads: CASSQGVTEAFF. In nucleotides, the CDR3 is TGTGCCAGCAGTCAAGGTGTGACTGAAGCTTTCTTT.

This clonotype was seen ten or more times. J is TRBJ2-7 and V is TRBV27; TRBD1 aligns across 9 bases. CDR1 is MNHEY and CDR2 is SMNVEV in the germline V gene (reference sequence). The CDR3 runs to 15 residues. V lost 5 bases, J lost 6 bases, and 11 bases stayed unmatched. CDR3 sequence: CASSTVGTGIGEQYF. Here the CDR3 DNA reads TGTGCCAGCAGTACCGTGGGGACAGGGATCGGCGAGCAGTACTTC.

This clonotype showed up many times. In DNA form, the CDR3 reads TGCGCCAGCGCCCAGGAGACAGCCTACGAGCAGTACTTC. This gives the protein CASAQETAYEQYF. The chain has TRBV5-1 and TRBJ2-7, with a possible D match to TRBD1 (5 bases). Deletions cut 7 bases from V and 2 bases from J, with 13 bases between. The germline CDR1 and CDR2 sequences are SGHRS and YFSETQ. There are 13 residues in the CDR3.

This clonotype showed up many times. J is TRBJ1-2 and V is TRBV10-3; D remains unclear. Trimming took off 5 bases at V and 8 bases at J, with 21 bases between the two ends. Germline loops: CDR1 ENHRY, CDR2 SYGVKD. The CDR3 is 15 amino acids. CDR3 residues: CAISTRGPRKEGYTF. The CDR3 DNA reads TGTGCCATCAGTACTCGAGGGCCTCGCAAGGAAGGCTACACCTTC.

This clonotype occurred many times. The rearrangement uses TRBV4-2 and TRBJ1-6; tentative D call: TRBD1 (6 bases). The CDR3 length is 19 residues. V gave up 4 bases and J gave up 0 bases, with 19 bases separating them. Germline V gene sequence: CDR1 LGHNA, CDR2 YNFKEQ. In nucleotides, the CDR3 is TGTGCCAGCAGCCCGCGCCAGGAGGGGGGAAGCTCCTATAATTCACCCCTCCACTTT. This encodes CASSPRQEGGSSYNSPLHF.

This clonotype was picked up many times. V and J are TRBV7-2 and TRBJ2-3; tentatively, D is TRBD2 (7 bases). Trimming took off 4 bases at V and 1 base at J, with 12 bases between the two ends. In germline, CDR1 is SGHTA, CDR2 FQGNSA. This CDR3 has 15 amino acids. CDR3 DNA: TGTGCCAGCAGCTCGCGGGGGCGAGGCACAGATACGCAGTATTTT. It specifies CASSSRGRGTDTQYF.

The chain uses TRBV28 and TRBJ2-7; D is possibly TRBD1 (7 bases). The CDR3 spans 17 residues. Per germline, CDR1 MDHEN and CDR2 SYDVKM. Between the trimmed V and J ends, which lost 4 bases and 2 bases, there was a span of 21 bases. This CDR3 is CASSSGGWGQYAYEQYF. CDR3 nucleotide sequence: TGTGCCAGCAGTTCCGGGGGTTGGGGACAGTATGCCTACGAGCAGTACTTC. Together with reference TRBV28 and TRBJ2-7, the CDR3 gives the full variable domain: DVKVTQSSRYLVKRTGEKVFLECVQDMDHENMFWYRQDPGLGLRLIYFSYDVKMKEKGDIPEGYSVSREKKERFSLILESASTNQTSMYLCASSSGGWGQYAYEQYFGPGTRLTVT.

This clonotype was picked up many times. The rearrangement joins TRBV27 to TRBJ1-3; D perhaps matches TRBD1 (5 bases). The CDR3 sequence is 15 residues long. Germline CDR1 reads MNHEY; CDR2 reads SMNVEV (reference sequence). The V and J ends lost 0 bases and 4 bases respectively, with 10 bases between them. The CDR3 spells CASSLSGVAGNTIYF. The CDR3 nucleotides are TGTGCCAGCAGTTTATCGGGGGTTGCCGGAAACACCATATATTTT.